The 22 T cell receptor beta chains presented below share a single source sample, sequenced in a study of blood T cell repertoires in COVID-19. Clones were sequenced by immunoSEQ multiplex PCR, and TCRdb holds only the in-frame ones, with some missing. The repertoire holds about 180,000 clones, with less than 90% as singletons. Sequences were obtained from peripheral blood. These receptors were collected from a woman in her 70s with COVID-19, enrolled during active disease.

The CDR3 sequence: CATMLAGAGGTDTQYF. The CDR3 DNA is TGTGCCACCATGCTAGCGGGAGCGGGGGGCACAGATACGCAGTATTTT. The chain carries TRBV24-1 and TRBJ2-3; 10 bases are shared with TRBD2. Germline-derived CDR1 and CDR2 are KGHDR and SFDVKD. CDR3 length equals 16 residues. J was trimmed by 1 base and V by 8 bases; bases with no gene match: 8.

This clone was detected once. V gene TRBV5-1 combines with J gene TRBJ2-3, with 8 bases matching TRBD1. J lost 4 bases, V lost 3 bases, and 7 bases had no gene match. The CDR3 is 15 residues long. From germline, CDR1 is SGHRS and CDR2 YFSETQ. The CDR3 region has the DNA TGCGCCAGCAGCTCGAGGGGACAGGCATCAGATACGCAGTATTTT. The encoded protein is CASSSRGQASDTQYF.

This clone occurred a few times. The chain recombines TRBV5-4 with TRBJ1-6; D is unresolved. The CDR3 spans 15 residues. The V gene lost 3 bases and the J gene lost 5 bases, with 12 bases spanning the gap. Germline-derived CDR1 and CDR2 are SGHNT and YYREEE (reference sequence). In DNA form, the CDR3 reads TGTGCCAGCAGCTACGGCGGGTATAATAATTCACCCCTCCACTTT. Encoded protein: CASSYGGYNNSPLHF.

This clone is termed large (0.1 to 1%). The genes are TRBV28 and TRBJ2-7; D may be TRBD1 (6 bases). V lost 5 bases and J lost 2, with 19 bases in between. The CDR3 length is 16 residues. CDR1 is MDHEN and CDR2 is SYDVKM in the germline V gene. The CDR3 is CASSGVWLDSPYEQYF. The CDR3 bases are TGTGCCAGCAGTGGAGTCTGGCTGGACAGTCCCTACGAGCAGTACTTC.

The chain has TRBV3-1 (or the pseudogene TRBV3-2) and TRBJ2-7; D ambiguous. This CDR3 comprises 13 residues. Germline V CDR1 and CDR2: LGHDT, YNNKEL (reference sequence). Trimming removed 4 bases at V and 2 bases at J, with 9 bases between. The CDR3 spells CASSPNGPYEQYF. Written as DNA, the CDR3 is TGTGCCAGCAGCCCTAATGGGCCCTACGAGCAGTACTTC.

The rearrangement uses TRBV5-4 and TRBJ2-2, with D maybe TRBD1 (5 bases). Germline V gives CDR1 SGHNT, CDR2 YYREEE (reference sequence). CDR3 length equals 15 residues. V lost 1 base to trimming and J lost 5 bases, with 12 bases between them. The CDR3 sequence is CASSLSQTVTGELFF. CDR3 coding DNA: TGTGCCAGCAGCTTGTCCCAGACAGTAACCGGGGAGCTGTTTTTT.

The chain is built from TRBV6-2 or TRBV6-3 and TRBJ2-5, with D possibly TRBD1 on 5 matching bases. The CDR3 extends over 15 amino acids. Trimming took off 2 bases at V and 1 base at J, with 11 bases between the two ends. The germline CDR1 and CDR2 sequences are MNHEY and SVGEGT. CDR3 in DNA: TGTGCCAGCAGTTACGGGGCGGCCCCCCAAGAGACCCAGTACTTC. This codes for CASSYGAAPQETQYF.

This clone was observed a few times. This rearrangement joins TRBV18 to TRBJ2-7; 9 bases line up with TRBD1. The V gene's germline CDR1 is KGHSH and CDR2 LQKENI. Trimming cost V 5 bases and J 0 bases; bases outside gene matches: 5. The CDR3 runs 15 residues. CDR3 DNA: TGTGCCAGCTCAGGGACAGGGTTGGTCTCCTACGAGCAGTACTTC. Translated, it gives CASSGTGLVSYEQYF.

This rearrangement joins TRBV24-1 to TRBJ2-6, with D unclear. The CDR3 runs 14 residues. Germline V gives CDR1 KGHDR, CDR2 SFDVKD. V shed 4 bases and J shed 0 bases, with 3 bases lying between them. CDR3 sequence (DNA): TGTGCCACCAGTGAGGCCTCTGGGGCCAACGTCCTGACTTTC. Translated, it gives CATSEASGANVLTF.

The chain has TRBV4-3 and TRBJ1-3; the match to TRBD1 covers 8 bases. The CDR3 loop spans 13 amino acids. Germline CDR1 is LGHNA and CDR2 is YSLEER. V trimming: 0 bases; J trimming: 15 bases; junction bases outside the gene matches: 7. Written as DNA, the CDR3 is TGCGCCAGCAGCCAAGATTTGGGGGACAGGCCATATTTT. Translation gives CASSQDLGDRPYF.

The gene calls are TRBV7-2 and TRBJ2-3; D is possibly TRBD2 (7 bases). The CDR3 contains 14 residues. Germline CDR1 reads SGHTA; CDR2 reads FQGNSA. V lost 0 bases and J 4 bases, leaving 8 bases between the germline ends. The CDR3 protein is CASSLAGGADTQYF. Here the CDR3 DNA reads TGTGCCAGCAGCTTAGCAGGGGGGGCAGATACGCAGTATTTT. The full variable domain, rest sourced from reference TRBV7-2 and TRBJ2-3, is GAGVSQSPSNKVTEKGKDVELRCDPISGHTALYWYRQSLGQGLEFLIYFQGNSAPDKSGLPSDRFSAERTGGSVSTLTIQRTQQEDSAVYLCASSLAGGADTQYFGPGTRLTVL.

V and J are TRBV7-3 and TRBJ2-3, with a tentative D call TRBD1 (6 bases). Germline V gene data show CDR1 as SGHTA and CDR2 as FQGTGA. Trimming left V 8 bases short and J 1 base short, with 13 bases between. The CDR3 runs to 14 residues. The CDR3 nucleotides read TGTGCCAGCGCCAGGGGTGGGGGCACAGATACGCAGTATTTT. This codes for CASARGGGTDTQYF.

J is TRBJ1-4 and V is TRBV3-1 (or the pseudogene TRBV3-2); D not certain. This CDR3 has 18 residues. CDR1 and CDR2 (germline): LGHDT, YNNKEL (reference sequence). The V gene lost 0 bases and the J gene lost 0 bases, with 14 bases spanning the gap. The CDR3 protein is CASSQEEGATPTNEKLFF. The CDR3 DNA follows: TGTGCCAGCAGCCAAGAAGAGGGCGCAACCCCAACTAATGAAAAACTGTTTTTT.

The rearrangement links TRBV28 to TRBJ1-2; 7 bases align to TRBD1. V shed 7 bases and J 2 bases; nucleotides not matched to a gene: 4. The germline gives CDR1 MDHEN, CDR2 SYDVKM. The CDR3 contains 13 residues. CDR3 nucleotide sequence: TGTGCCAGCACCTTGACAGGGAACTATGGCTACACCTTC. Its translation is CASTLTGNYGYTF.

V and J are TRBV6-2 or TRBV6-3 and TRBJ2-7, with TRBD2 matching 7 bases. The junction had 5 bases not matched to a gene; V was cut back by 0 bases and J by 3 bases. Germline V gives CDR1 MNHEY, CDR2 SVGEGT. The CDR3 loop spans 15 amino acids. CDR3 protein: CASSYSLAPVYEQYF. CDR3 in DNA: TGTGCCAGCAGTTACTCACTAGCGCCAGTCTACGAGCAGTACTTC.

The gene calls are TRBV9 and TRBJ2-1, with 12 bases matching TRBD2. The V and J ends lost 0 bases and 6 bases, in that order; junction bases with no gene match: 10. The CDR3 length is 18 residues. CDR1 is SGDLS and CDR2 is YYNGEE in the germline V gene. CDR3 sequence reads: CASSVGGLTSGRGNEQFF. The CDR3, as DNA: TGTGCCAGCAGCGTAGGGGGATTGACTAGCGGGAGAGGCAATGAGCAGTTCTTC.

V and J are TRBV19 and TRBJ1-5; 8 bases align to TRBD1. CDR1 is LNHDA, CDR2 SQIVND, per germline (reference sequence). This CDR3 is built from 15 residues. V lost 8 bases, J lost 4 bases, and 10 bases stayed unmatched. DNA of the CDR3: TGTGCCAGTCAACAGGCGACAGGGGCTAATCAGCCCCAGCATTTT. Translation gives CASQQATGANQPQHF.

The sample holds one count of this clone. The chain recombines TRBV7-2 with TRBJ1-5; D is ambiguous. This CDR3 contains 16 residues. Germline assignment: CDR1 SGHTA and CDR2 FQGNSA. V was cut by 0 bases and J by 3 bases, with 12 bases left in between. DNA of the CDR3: TGTGCCAGCAGCTTAGCGGAGGCGGGGAACAATCAGCCCCAGCATTTT. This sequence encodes CASSLAEAGNNQPQHF.

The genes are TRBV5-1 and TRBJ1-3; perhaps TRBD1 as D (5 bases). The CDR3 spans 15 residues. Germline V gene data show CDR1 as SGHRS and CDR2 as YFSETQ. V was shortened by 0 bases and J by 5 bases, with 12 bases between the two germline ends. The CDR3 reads CASSLGLQERNTIYF. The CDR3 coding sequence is TGCGCCAGCAGCTTGGGGTTACAGGAGAGAAACACCATATATTTT.

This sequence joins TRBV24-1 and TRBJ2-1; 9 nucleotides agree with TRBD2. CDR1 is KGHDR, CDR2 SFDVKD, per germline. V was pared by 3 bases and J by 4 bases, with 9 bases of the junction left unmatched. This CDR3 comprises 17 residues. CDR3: CATSDPVLSGRYNEQFF. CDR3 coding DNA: TGTGCCACCAGTGATCCAGTCCTAAGCGGGAGGTACAATGAGCAGTTCTTC.

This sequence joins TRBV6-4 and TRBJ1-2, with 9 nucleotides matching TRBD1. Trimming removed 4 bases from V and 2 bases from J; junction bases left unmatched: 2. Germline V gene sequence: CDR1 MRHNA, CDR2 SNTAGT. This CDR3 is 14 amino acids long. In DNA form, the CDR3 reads TGTGCCAGCAGTGCCGGGACAGGGAACTATGGCTACACCTTC. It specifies CASSAGTGNYGYTF.

CDR3 residues: CASSPWLAVNNEQFF. The CDR3 bases are TGTGCCAGCAGCCCCTGGCTAGCGGTGAACAATGAGCAGTTCTTC. The chain couples TRBV6-5 to TRBJ2-1, with 7 positions matching TRBD2. Germline V lookup: CDR1 MNHEY, CDR2 SVGAGI. J lost 5 bases, V lost 6 bases, and 10 bases had no gene match. The CDR3 is 15 amino acids.